This section outlines one T cell receptor (beta chain) sequence together with its context. Its antigen is not known. Unique molecular identifiers featured in each of the TCR beta cDNA libraries. TCRdb passed the PCR reads through MiXCR, listing each CDR3 protein once. The sample holds 500,000 to 600,000 distinct CDR3 sequences; roughly 45% are singletons and the top ten take 1.5% to 2%. The data are from a study of post-analysis software for immune sequencing data. About the research overall: There were relapsing-remitting, secondary progressive and progressive-relapsing multiple sclerosis among the disease courses included. Study-wide points: Strong same-batch co-clustering of samples appeared with F measure clustering. Patients used several TRBV segments, including TRBV5-6, TRBV5-1 and TRBV20-1, more often than controls. A significant reduction in normalized Chao1 diversity was observed in multiple sclerosis patients versus controls.

Germline V gives CDR1 LGHNT, CDR2 FRNRAP. This CDR3 region has 15 residues. Trimming left V 6 bases short and J 2 bases short, with 17 bases between. The source of this sequence is a girl between 5 and 17 years old with multiple sclerosis. The sample comprised blood. This chain joins TRBV12-5 and TRBJ2-7, with D possibly being TRBD1 or TRBD2 (5 bases each). The CDR3 loop is CASGGTLLPPYEQYF. The CDR3 DNA reads TGTGCTAGTGGGGGGACGCTCCTTCCCCCCTACGAGCAGTACTTC.